Listed below are T cell receptor beta chains from one sample, sequenced in a study of T cell clonotyping in hematopoietic cell transplantation. Libraries were prepared by immunoSEQ multiplex PCR; TCRdb keeps only in-frame clonotypes and omits some of them. The table records 3,000 to 4,500 clones, approximately 16% of them present only once. Sequencing was performed on peripheral blood mononuclear cells, taken 30 days after allogeneic stem cell transplant. These receptors came from a male patient in his fifties who had an allogeneic stem cell transplant from a related donor, so the T cells may come from the graft donor. Some clones in this sample may be carry-over from other donors' samples. CDR3s include the opening cysteine and the closing phenylalanine or tryptophan. Each record gives: CDR3 length, J gene, D gene, V gene, clone size, CDR3 DNA, CDR3 protein. D genes are given only for firm matches. Not all rows give a size; the values are once, few, many and, for expanded clones, a class.

12 | TRBJ2-7 | NA | TRBV5-1 | few | TGCGCCAGCAGCTTGGGGCAGCGCGAGCAGTACTTC | CASSLGQREQYF
14 | TRBJ1-5 | TRBD1 | TRBV28 | NA | TGTGCCAGCAGGGTGACAGGGGGCAATCAGCCCCAGCATTTT | CASRVTGGNQPQHF
13 | TRBJ2-4 | NA | TRBV4-1 | few | TGCGCCAGCAGCCAAGAAGGGAGGAGGGCCCTGTACTTC | CASSQEGRRALYF
14 | TRBJ2-2 | NA | TRBV30 | NA | TGTGCCTGGCCAATGGACAGCAGCACCGGGGAGCTGTTTTTT | CAWPMDSSTGELFF
13 | TRBJ1-1 | NA | TRBV30 | NA | TGTGCCTGGGACGGAATCATGAACACTGAAGCTTTCTTT | CAWDGIMNTEAFF
14 | TRBJ2-1 | TRBD2 | TRBV6-5 | few | TGTGCCAGCAGTGCGGGAGGCCCAGGGAATGAGCAGTTCTTC | CASSAGGPGNEQFF
14 | TRBJ1-4 | NA | TRBV6-6 | NA | TGTGCCAGCATGCACAGAGCCGAACATGAAAAACTGTTTTTT | CASMHRAEHEKLFF
12 | TRBJ2-7 | NA | TRBV14 | few | TGTGCCAGCGGGGACGGAGCCTACGAGCAGCACTTC | CASGDGAYEQHF
13 | TRBJ1-5 | NA | TRBV30 | NA | TGTGCCTGGAGTGTAGCCGTGTACCAGCCCCAGCATTTT | CAWSVAVYQPQHF
13 | TRBJ1-6 | NA | TRBV30 | few | TGTGCCTGGAAAAACAGGGAGAATTCACCCCTCCACTTT | CAWKNRENSPLHF
16 | TRBJ2-7 | TRBD1 | TRBV4-2 | NA | TGTGCCAGCAGCCAAGCGCCGGGACAGGGGGCCTACGAGCAGTACTTC | CASSQAPGQGAYEQYF
15 | TRBJ2-5 | TRBD1 | TRBV6-5 | NA | TGTGCCAGCAGCCTCGGGACAGTCACGGGGGAGACCCAGTACTTC | CASSLGTVTGETQYF
12 | TRBJ2-5 | NA | TRBV30 | NA | TGTGCCTGGAGTGTACAGAGGGAGACCCAGTACTTC | CAWSVQRETQYF
13 | TRBJ1-4 | NA | TRBV30 | NA | TGTGCCACACTCGGGACACCAAATGAAAAACTGTTTTTT | CATLGTPNEKLFF
11 | TRBJ1-1 | NA | TRBV30 | NA | TGTGCCTGGAGTGAGGCCGGAGAAGCTTTCTTT | CAWSEAGEAFF
16 | TRBJ1-4 | NA | TRBV30 | once | TGTGCCTGGAGTGTCTTAGGAGGGCAGGCTAATGAAAAACTGTTTTTT | CAWSVLGGQANEKLFF
14 | TRBJ2-5 | TRBD2 | TRBV6-6 | few | TGTGCCAGCAGCATAGCGGGGGGGCGAGAGACCCAGTACTTC | CASSIAGGRETQYF
11 | TRBJ2-7 | NA | TRBV30 | NA | TGTGCCTGGGGTCTAGCGAACGAGCAGTACTTC | CAWGLANEQYF
13 | TRBJ2-7 | TRBD2 | TRBV11-3 | medium-sized | TGTGCCAGCAGGGCTAGCGGGAGCGACGAGCAGTACTTC | CASRASGSDEQYF
14 | TRBJ2-1 | NA | TRBV19 | few | TGTGCCAGTAGTATGCAGGGGCCCGACAATGAGCAGTTCTTC | CASSMQGPDNEQFF
14 | TRBJ1-1 | NA | TRBV4-3 | NA | TGCGCCAGCAGCCAAGATGGCCAGTACACTGAAGCTTTCTTT | CASSQDGQYTEAFF
14 | TRBJ1-2 | NA | TRBV30 | NA | TGTGCCTGGAGTGGGGACACCAGTAACTATGGCTACACCTTC | CAWSGDTSNYGYTF
13 | TRBJ1-1 | NA | TRBV29-1 | NA | TGCAGCGTTGTTAAAGTTCTGAACACTGAAGCTTTCTTT | CSVVKVLNTEAFF
13 | TRBJ2-2 | NA | TRBV7-2 | few | TGTGCCAGCAGCTTAGTGGGGCCCGGGGAGCTGTTTTTT | CASSLVGPGELFF
14 | TRBJ2-7 | NA | TRBV6-5 | few | TGTGCCAGCAGTTACTCCCCTGGCTCCTACGAGCAGTACTTC | CASSYSPGSYEQYF
14 | TRBJ1-3 | NA | TRBV30 | few | TGTGCCTGGAAAAAGGTGGGAGCTGGAAACACCATATATTTT | CAWKKVGAGNTIYF
15 | TRBJ2-7 | TRBD2 | TRBV19 | few | TGTGCCAGTAGCGGACTAGCGGGGGGGCCCTACGAGCAGTACTTC | CASSGLAGGPYEQYF
19 | TRBJ1-5 | NA | TRBV19 | few | TGTGCCAGTAGTAGCCGGGATCCGTCGACAGGAGGGGGCAATCAGCCCCAGCATTTT | CASSSRDPSTGGGNQPQHF
14 | TRBJ2-5 | NA | TRBV25-1 | few | TGTGCCAGCAGTTCCTGGGGGGGACAGGAGACCCAGTACTTC | CASSSWGGQETQYF
15 | TRBJ1-6 | NA | TRBV4-1 | NA | TGCGCCAGCAGCCCAATCCCTGGACATAATTCACCCCTCCACTTT | CASSPIPGHNSPLHF
14 | TRBJ1-2 | NA | TRBV30 | few | TGTGCCTGGGGCGTCCAACAAGGGGAGGAAGGCTACACCTTC | CAWGVQQGEEGYTF
13 | TRBJ1-1 | NA | TRBV29-1 | few | TGCAGCGTTGGAGAGGACTCGGGCACTGAAGCTTTCTTT | CSVGEDSGTEAFF
11 | TRBJ2-4 | NA | TRBV30 | NA | TGTGCCTGGAGTGTCGGTCAGGGTCACTACTTC | CAWSVGQGHYF
13 | TRBJ2-7 | NA | TRBV30 | few | TGTGCCTGGAGCCGCGACAGTTCCTACGAGCAGTACTTC | CAWSRDSSYEQYF
13 | TRBJ1-1 | TRBD1 | TRBV6-5 | NA | TGTGCCAGCAGCCTACAGGGGACCACTGAAGCTTTCTTT | CASSLQGTTEAFF
13 | TRBJ2-5 | NA | TRBV27 | few | TGTGCCAGCAGTTTGGGCCAGGGTGAGACCCAGTACTTC | CASSLGQGETQYF
17 | TRBJ1-5 | NA | TRBV28 | NA | TGTGCCAGCAGTCCTAGGACAGTAGGATATAGCAATCAGCCCCAGCATTTT | CASSPRTVGYSNQPQHF
13 | TRBJ2-7 | NA | TRBV4-2 | NA | TGTGCCAGCAGCCAAGACTACTCCTACGAGCAGTACTTC | CASSQDYSYEQYF
12 | TRBJ1-3 | NA | TRBV30 | NA | TGTGCCTGCTCCGATTCCAGGAACACCATATATTTT | CACSDSRNTIYF
12 | TRBJ1-4 | NA | TRBV5-6 | NA | TGTGCCAGCAGCTTGGTTGGTGAAAAACTGTTTTTT | CASSLVGEKLFF
13 | TRBJ1-1 | NA | TRBV2 | few | TGTGCCAGCAGGCGGGGGCGGAACACTGAAGCTTTCTTT | CASRRGRNTEAFF
15 | TRBJ2-3 | TRBD2 | TRBV30 | NA | TGTGCCTGGAGTGTACTAGCGGGGGGGATAGATACGCAGTATTTT | CAWSVLAGGIDTQYF
13 | TRBJ1-5 | NA | TRBV30 | few | TGTGCCTGGAGTCAGCAAACTGAACAGCCCCAGCATTTT | CAWSQQTEQPQHF
14 | TRBJ1-5 | NA | TRBV30 | NA | TGTGCCTGGAGTTCGTCAGGGTTTTTTCAGCCCCAGCATTTT | CAWSSSGFFQPQHF
11 | TRBJ2-1 | NA | TRBV19 | few | TGTGCCAGTAGTCCCCCCCCGGGGCAGTTCTTC | CASSPPPGQFF
14 | TRBJ2-7 | TRBD2 | TRBV5-6 | medium-sized | TGTGCCAGCAGCTGGGAGGGAGGCCCCTACGAGCAGTACTTC | CASSWEGGPYEQYF
11 | TRBJ2-5 | NA | TRBV25-1 | NA | TGTGCCAGCAGTGAGTGGGAGACCCAGTACTTC | CASSEWETQYF
14 | TRBJ2-7 | TRBD2 | TRBV25-1 | NA | TGTGCCAGCAGCTTACTAGCGGGAGTAGAAGAGCAGTACTTC | CASSLLAGVEEQYF
11 | TRBJ1-1 | NA | TRBV30 | few | TGTGCCTGGAGTAGGATCTCTGAAGCTTTCTTT | CAWSRISEAFF
14 | TRBJ2-7 | TRBD2 | TRBV7-2 | few | TGTGCCAGCAGCTTAGGGGCTAGCGGCTACGAGCAGTACTTC | CASSLGASGYEQYF
15 | TRBJ2-1 | TRBD2 | TRBV6-6 | NA | TGTGCCAGCAGCCCCTCTGGCGGGGGGGGTGATGAGCAGTTCTTC | CASSPSGGGGDEQFF
15 | TRBJ2-1 | TRBD1 | TRBV25-1 | few | TGTGCCAGCAGTCACCGGGACAGGGGGCAATATGAGCAGTTCTTC | CASSHRDRGQYEQFF